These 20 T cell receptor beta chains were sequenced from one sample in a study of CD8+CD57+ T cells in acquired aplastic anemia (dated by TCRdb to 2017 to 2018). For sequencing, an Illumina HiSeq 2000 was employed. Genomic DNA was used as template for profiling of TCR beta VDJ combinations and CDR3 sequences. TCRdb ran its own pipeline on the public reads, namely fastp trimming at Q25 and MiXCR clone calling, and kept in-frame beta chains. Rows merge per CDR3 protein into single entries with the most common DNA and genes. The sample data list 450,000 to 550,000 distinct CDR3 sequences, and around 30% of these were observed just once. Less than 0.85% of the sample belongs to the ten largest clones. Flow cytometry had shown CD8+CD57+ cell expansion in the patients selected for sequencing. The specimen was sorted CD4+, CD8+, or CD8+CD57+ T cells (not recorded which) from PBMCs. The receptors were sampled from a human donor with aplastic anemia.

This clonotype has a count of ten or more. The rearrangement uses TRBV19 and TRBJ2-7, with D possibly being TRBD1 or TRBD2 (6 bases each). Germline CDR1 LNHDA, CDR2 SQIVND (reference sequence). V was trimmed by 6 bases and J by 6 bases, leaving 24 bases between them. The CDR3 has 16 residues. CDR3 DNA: TGTGCCAGTAGCCCCAACCCTCCCGGGGGCCGGGCCGAGCAGTACTTC. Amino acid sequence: CASSPNPPGGRAEQYF.

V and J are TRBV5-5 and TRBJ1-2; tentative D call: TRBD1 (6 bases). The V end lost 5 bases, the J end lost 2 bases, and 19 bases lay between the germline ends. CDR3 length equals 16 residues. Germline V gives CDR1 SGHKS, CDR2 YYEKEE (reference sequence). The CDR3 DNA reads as TGTGCCAGCAGATTAGGACAGAGTATACTGAACTATGGCTACACCTTC. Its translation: CASRLGQSILNYGYTF.

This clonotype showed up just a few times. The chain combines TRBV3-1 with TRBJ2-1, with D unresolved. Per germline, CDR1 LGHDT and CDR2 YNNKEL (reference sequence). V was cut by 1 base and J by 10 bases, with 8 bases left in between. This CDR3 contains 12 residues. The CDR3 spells CASSQVPGEQFF. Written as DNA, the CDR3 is TGTGCCAGCAGCCAAGTGCCCGGCGAGCAGTTCTTC.

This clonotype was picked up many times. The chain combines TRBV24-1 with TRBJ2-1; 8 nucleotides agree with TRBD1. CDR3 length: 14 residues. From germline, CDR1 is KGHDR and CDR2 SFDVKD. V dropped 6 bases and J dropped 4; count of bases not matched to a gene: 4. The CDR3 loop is CATSLTGDYNEQFF. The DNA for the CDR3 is TGTGCCACCAGTTTGACAGGGGATTACAATGAGCAGTTCTTC.

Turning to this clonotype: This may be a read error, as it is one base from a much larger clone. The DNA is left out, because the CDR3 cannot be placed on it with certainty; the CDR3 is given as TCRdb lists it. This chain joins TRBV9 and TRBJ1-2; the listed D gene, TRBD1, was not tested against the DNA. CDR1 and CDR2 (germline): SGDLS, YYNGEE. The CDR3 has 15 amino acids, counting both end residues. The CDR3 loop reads CASSVAVGGGNGYIF.

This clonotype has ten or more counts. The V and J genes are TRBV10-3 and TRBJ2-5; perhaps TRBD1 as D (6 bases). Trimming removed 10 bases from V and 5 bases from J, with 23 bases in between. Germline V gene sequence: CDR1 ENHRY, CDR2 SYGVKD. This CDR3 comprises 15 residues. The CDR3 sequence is CATGAGTRTEETQYF. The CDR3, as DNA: TGTGCCACCGGCGCTGGGACAAGAACAGAGGAGACCCAGTACTTC.

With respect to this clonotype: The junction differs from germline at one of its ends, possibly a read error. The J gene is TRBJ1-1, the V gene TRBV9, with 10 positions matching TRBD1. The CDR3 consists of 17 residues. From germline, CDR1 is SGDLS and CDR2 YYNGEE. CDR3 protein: CAGSVRPGTGANTEAFF. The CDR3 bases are TGTGCCGGCAGCGTCAGACCCGGGACAGGGGCGAACACTGAAGCTTTCTTT. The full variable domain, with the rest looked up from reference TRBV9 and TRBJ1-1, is DSGVTQTPKHLITATGQRVTLRCSPRSGDLSVYWYQQSLDQGLQFLIQYYNGEERAKGNILERFSAQQFPDLHSELNLSSLELGDSALYFCAGSVRPGTGANTEAFFGQGTRLTVV.

The CDR3 DNA follows: TGTGCCAGCAGCCCCCCGACAGGCTGGGCTTCCGAGCAGTACTTC. Protein sequence: CASSPPTGWASEQYF. The chain employs TRBV11-2 and TRBJ2-7, with D maybe TRBD1 (6 bases). Germline V gene data show CDR1 as SGHAT and CDR2 as FQNNGV. V lost 5 bases and J lost 6, with 20 bases in between. CDR3 size: 15 residues.

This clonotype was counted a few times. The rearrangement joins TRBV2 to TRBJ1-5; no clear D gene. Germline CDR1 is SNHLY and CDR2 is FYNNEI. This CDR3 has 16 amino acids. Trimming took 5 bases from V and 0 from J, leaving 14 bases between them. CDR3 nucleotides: TGTGCCAGCAGTCAACGACGGTGGGATAGCAATCAGCCCCAGCATTTT. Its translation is CASSQRRWDSNQPQHF.

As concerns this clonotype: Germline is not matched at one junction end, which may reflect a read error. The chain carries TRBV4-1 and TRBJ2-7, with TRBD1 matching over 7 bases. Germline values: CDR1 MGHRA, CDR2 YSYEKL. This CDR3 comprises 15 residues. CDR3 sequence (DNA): TGTGCCAGCAGCCTCCAGACAGGGTGGGCCTACGAGCAGTACTTC. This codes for CASSLQTGWAYEQYF.

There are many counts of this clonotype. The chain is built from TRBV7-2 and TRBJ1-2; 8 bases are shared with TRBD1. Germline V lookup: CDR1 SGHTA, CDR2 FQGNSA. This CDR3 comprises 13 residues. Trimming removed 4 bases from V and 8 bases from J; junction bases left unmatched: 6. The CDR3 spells CASSSDRVGGYTF. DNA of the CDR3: TGTGCCAGCAGCTCGGACAGGGTGGGAGGCTACACCTTC.

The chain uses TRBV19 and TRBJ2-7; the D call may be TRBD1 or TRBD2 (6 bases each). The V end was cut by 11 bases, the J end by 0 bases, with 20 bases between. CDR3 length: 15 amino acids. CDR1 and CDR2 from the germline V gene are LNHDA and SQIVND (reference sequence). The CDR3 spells CAWSGGTPSSYEQYF. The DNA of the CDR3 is TGTGCCTGGAGCGGAGGGACACCCAGCTCCTACGAGCAGTACTTC.

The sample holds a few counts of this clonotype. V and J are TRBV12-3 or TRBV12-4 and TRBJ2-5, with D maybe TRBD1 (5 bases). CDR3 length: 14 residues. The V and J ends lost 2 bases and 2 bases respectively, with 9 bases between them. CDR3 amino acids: CASSLMQGQETQYF. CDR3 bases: TGTGCCAGCAGTTTAATGCAGGGACAAGAGACCCAGTACTTC.

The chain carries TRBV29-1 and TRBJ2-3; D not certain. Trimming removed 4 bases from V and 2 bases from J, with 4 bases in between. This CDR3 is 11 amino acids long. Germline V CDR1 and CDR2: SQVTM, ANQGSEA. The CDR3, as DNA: TGCAGCGTTGTCTACACAGATACGCAGTATTTT. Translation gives CSVVYTDTQYF.

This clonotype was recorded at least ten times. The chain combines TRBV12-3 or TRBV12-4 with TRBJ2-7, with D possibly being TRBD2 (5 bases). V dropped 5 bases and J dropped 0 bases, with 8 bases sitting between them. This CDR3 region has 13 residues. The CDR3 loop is CASSRAASYEQYF. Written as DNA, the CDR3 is TGTGCCAGCAGTAGAGCGGCCTCCTACGAGCAGTACTTC.

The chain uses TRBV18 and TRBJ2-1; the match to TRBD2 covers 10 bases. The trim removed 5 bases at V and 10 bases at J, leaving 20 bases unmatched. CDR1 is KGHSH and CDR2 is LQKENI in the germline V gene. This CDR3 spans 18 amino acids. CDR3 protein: CASSSPVGGLAGVREQFF. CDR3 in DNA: TGTGCCAGCTCATCGCCCGTCGGGGGTCTAGCGGGAGTACGCGAGCAGTTCTTC.

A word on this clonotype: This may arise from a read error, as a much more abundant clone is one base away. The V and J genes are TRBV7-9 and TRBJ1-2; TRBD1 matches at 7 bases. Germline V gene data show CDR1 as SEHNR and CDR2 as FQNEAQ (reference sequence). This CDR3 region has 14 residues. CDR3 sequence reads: CASSLSVQGGGNTF. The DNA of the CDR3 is TGTGCCAGCAGCTTATCCGTGCAGGGGGGTGGCAACACCTTC.

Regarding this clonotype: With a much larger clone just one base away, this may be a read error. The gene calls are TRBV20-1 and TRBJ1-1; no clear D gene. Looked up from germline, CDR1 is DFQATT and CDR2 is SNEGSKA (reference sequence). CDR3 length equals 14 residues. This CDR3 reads CSASIAAANTEASF. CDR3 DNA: TGCAGTGCTAGCATCGCGGCGGCGAACACTGAAGCTTCCTTT.

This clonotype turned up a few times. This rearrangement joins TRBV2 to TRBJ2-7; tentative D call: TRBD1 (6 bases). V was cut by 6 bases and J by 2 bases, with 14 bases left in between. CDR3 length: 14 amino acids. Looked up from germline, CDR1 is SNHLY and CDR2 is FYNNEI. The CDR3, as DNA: TGTGCCAGCAGGGAGGAGGACAGCACCTACGAGCAGTACTTC. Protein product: CASREEDSTYEQYF.

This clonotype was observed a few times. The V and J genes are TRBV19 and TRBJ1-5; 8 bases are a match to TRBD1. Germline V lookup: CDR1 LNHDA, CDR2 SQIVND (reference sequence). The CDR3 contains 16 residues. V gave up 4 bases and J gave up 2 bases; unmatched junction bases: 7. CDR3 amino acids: CASSTPGGLGNQPQHF. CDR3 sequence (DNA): TGTGCCAGTAGTACCCCAGGGGGCCTGGGCAATCAGCCCCAGCATTTT. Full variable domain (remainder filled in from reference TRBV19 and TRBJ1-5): DGGITQSPKYLFRKEGQNVTLSCEQNLNHDAMYWYRQDPGQGLRLIYYSQIVNDFQKGDIAEGYSVSREKKESFPLTVTSAQKNPTAFYLCASSTPGGLGNQPQHFGDGTRLSIL.